A single sample gave rise to the 22 T cell receptor beta chains below, sequenced in a study of T cell responses to AZD1222 COVID-19 vaccine. Sequencing used immunoSEQ multiplex PCR; TCRdb keeps in-frame clones, though not all of them. The sample holds about 87,000 clones; roughly 90% are singletons and the top ten take approximately 2.8%. Material: peripheral blood, obtained on day 0 of AZD1222 vaccination. Every receptor here comes from an adult in good health.

This sequence joins TRBV6-5 and TRBJ2-5, with D maybe TRBD1 (5 bases). This CDR3 is built from 13 residues. Trimming left V 8 bases short and J 4 bases short, with 14 bases between. Germline CDR1 MNHEY, CDR2 SVGAGI. CDR3 nucleotide sequence: TGTGCCAGCGGGGCAGAAAGGCTAGAGACCCAGTACTTC. It encodes CASGAERLETQYF.

V and J are TRBV10-2 and TRBJ1-2; 9 bases are shared with TRBD1. The germline V gene has CDR1 WSHSY and CDR2 SAAADI. With V trimmed by 8 bases and J by 8 bases, 9 bases remained unmatched. This CDR3 comprises 13 residues. The CDR3 bases are TGCGCCAGCGGACCCGGGACAGGGCGCGGCTACACCTTC. It encodes CASGPGTGRGYTF.

V usage is TRBV30 and J usage is TRBJ1-3; unclear D gene. Per the germline V gene, CDR1 is GTSNPN and CDR2 is SVGIG (reference sequence). The CDR3 loop spans 13 amino acids. V shed 3 bases and J shed 0 bases, with 6 bases lying between them. The CDR3 region is CAWRQISGNTIYF. The CDR3 bases are TGTGCCTGGAGGCAGATCTCTGGAAACACCATATATTTT.

The chain has TRBV29-1 and TRBJ2-3; D gene uncertain. The CDR3 is made up of 10 amino acids. The germline V gene encodes CDR1 SQVTM and CDR2 ANQGSEA. Trimming removed 5 bases from V and 5 bases from J, with 5 bases in between. The CDR3 spells CSVWLDTQYF. CDR3 nucleotides: TGCAGCGTTTGGTTAGATACGCAGTATTTT.

The J gene is TRBJ2-5, the V gene TRBV6-5; TRBD1 matches at 8 bases. The CDR3 runs to 16 residues. Looked up from germline, CDR1 is MNHEY and CDR2 is SVGAGI. J gave up 0 bases and V 6 bases, and 9 bases lay outside the gene matches. The CDR3 loop reads CASRYRGTAYQETQYF. In DNA, the CDR3 is TGTGCCAGCAGGTACAGGGGGACCGCGTACCAAGAGACCCAGTACTTC.

In its sample, this clone was seen once. The rearrangement uses TRBV18 and TRBJ1-3; a possible D gene is TRBD1 (5 bases). This CDR3 comprises 15 residues. Trimming took 3 bases from V and 2 from J, leaving 11 bases between them. CDR1 is KGHSH and CDR2 is LQKENI in the germline V gene. CDR3 protein: CASSPRQGAGNTIYF. DNA for the CDR3: TGTGCCAGCTCACCGCGGCAGGGCGCTGGAAACACCATATATTTT.

The chain is built from TRBV6-1 and TRBJ2-7; D is ambiguous. Germline V lookup: CDR1 MNHNS, CDR2 SASEGT. Trimming took off 2 bases at V and 3 bases at J, with 5 bases between the two ends. The CDR3 extends over 12 amino acids. The CDR3 DNA is TGTGCCAGCAGTGAACGAGACTACGAGCAGTACTTC. Protein sequence: CASSERDYEQYF.

This sequence joins TRBV28 and TRBJ1-2; D perhaps matches TRBD1 (6 bases). The V gene's germline CDR1 is MDHEN and CDR2 SYDVKM. V lost 7 bases to trimming and J lost 6 bases, with 12 bases between them. The CDR3 spans 12 residues. In DNA form, the CDR3 reads TGTGCCAGCACCAGGGGAACGGATGGCTACACCTTC. Translated, it gives CASTRGTDGYTF.

CDR3 sequence (DNA): TGTGCCAGCAGCTTAAGTAGGGGCAAGAGCTCTGGAAACACCATATATTTT. Amino acids: CASSLSRGKSSGNTIYF. This sequence joins TRBV7-9 and TRBJ1-3, with TRBD1 as a possible D gene (5 bases). V lost 2 bases and J lost 0, with 14 bases in between. Germline values: CDR1 SEHNR, CDR2 FQNEAQ (reference sequence). This CDR3 comprises 17 residues.

CDR3 loop: CASRRTGGTDTQYF. DNA for the CDR3: TGTGCCAGCAGACGGACAGGGGGCACAGATACGCAGTATTTT. V gene TRBV6-5 combines with J gene TRBJ2-3; 9 bases map to TRBD1. With V trimmed by 6 bases and J by 1 base, 2 bases remained unmatched. From germline, CDR1 is MNHEY and CDR2 SVGAGI. CDR3 size: 14 residues.

The chain uses TRBV21-1 and TRBJ2-1; the D call of TRBD2 is as the table states it, not checked on the DNA. TRBV21-1 is a recognized pseudogene. This CDR3 has 20 amino acids. CDR3 in DNA: TGTGCCAGCAGCAAAGTTGAGGTAGCGGGAGGGCCAGTTACGAGCGATGAGCAGTTCTTC. Residues: CASSKVEVAGGPVTSDEQFF.

The J gene is TRBJ2-1, the V gene TRBV7-9; possible D gene TRBD2, 6 bases. The germline V and J ends were trimmed by 2 bases and 4 bases, with 15 bases remaining between them. Per the germline V gene, CDR1 is SEHNR and CDR2 is FQNEAQ (reference sequence). The CDR3 extends over 16 amino acids. CDR3 in amino acids: CASSLSGGLGYNEQFF. CDR3 DNA: TGTGCCAGCAGCTTAAGCGGAGGGTTAGGATACAATGAGCAGTTCTTC.

The CDR3 DNA reads as TGTGCCAGTAGTAAGGGACAGGGGAGATCTGAAGCTTTCTTT. It is translated as CASSKGQGRSEAFF. This chain uses TRBV19 with TRBJ1-1, with TRBD1 matching 10 bases. The length of the CDR3 is 14 residues. With V trimmed by 4 bases and J by 6 bases, 5 bases remained unmatched. The V gene's germline CDR1 is LNHDA and CDR2 SQIVND (reference sequence).

CDR3 region: CASGGDRGSYEQYF. CDR3 in DNA: TGTGCCAGCGGTGGGGACAGGGGTTCCTACGAGCAGTACTTC. The V call is TRBV2, the J call TRBJ2-7; TRBD1 matches at 10 bases. V was pared by 8 bases and J by 1 base, with 5 bases of the junction left unmatched. The CDR3 is 14 amino acids. Germline values: CDR1 SNHLY, CDR2 FYNNEI.

A note on this clone: The junction does not match germline at one end; this may be a read error. V is TRBV15 and J is TRBJ1-1; TRBD1 is a possible D gene (6 bases). Germline V gives CDR1 LNHNV, CDR2 YYDKDF (reference sequence). There are 15 residues in the CDR3. The chain's CDR3 is CAASRGRTENTEAFF. As DNA, the CDR3 is TGTGCCGCCAGCAGGGGCCGGACGGAGAACACTGAAGCTTTCTTT.

This rearrangement joins TRBV2 to TRBJ1-4; D may be TRBD1 (5 bases). Trimming stripped 1 base from V and 7 bases from J, with 13 bases between. This CDR3 comprises 15 residues. Germline CDR1 SNHLY, CDR2 FYNNEI. The CDR3 coding sequence is TGTGCCAGCAGTGAAGGGGGCCAGGGTGGTGAAAAACTGTTTTTT. Protein sequence: CASSEGGQGGEKLFF. Full variable domain (missing parts from reference TRBV2 and TRBJ1-4): EPEVTQTPSHQVTQMGQEVILRCVPISNHLYFYWYRQILGQKVEFLVSFYNNEISEKSEIFDDQFSVERPDGSNFTLKIRSTKLEDSAMYFCASSEGGQGGEKLFFGSGTQLSVL.

This chain links TRBV18 with TRBJ2-1, with unresolved D. This CDR3 region has 16 residues. Trimming pared 1 base from V and 0 bases from J, leaving 10 bases between. The germline CDR1 and CDR2 sequences are KGHSH and LQKENI. CDR3 sequence: CASSPRALSSYNEQFF. CDR3 DNA sequence: TGTGCCAGCTCACCACGGGCTCTGAGCTCCTACAATGAGCAGTTCTTC.

The chain joins TRBV25-1 to TRBJ2-2; D unclear. The ends were cut back, 6 bases at V and 6 bases at J, with 5 bases in the middle. CDR3 length equals 11 residues. Germline-derived CDR1 and CDR2 are MGHDK and SYGVNS. Here the CDR3 reads CASSSAGELFF. Written as DNA, the CDR3 is TGTGCCAGCAGCTCCGCCGGGGAGCTGTTTTTT.

The genes are TRBV27 and TRBJ1-4; D remains ambiguous. The germline V gene has CDR1 MNHEY and CDR2 SMNVEV (reference sequence). Trimming took off 3 bases at V and 3 bases at J, with 11 bases between the two ends. The CDR3 spans 15 residues. The CDR3 bases are TGTGCCAGCAGTTTCAACGGAGGGTCTAATGAAAAACTGTTTTTT. It encodes CASSFNGGSNEKLFF.

The rearrangement uses TRBV6-5 and TRBJ1-2, with 7 positions matching TRBD1. Germline CDR1 MNHEY, CDR2 SVGAGI. V lost 10 bases, J lost 4 bases, and 6 bases stayed unmatched. This CDR3 has 12 amino acids. The CDR3 region has the DNA TGTGCCACCTCAGGGGGGCCCTATGGCTACACCTTC. It encodes CATSGGPYGYTF.

This chain uses TRBV2 with TRBJ1-2, with D unresolved. From germline, CDR1 is SNHLY and CDR2 FYNNEI. This CDR3 comprises 13 residues. V shed 6 bases and J shed 4 bases, with 12 bases lying between them. CDR3: CASSVGPGYGYTF. The CDR3 bases are TGTGCCAGCAGCGTGGGCCCCGGCTATGGCTACACCTTC.

The sample holds one count of this clone. The V and J genes are TRBV9 and TRBJ2-7, with 7 positions matching TRBD2. V dropped 0 bases and J dropped 6; count of bases not matched to a gene: 9. Germline V gives CDR1 SGDLS, CDR2 YYNGEE. CDR3 length: 15 amino acids. DNA of the CDR3: TGTGCCAGCAGCGTAGAAGGGACTACCGCGGCCGAGCAGTACTTC. It codes for CASSVEGTTAAEQYF. Using reference TRBV9 and TRBJ2-7 for the parts outside the CDR3, the full variable domain is DSGVTQTPKHLITATGQRVTLRCSPRSGDLSVYWYQQSLDQGLQFLIQYYNGEERAKGNILERFSAQQFPDLHSELNLSSLELGDSALYFCASSVEGTTAAEQYFGPGTRLTVT.